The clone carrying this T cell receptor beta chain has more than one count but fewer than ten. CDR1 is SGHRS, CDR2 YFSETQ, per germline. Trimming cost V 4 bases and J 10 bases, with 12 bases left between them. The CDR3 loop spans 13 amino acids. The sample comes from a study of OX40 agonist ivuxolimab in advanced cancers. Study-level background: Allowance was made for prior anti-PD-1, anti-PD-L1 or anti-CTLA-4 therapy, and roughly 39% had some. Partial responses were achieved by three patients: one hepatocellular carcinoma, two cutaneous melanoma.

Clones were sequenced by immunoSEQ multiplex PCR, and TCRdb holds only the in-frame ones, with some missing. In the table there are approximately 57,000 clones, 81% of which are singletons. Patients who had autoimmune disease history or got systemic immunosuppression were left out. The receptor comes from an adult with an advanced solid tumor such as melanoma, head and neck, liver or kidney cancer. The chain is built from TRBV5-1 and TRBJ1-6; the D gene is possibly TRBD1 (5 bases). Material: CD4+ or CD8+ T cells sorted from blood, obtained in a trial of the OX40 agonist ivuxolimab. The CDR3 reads CASSLDRYSPLHF. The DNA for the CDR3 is TGCGCCAGCAGCCTAGACAGATACTCACCCCTCCACTTT.